These T cell receptor beta chains were read from a single sample in a study of beta chain features in type 1 diabetes. Produced via immunoSEQ multiplex PCR; TCRdb's table is partial and in-frame only. This table holds around 240,000 clones, over 8.5% found once. Sequencing was done on a sample of naive CD4+ T cells from blood. These receptors were obtained from a woman between 18 and 29 years old in good health. Each CDR3 is given with its conserved first and last residue. The order of the fields is clone size, D gene, V gene, J gene, CDR3 DNA, CDR3 protein. The D gene is left open where the match is weak. Not every row has a clone size; where given, it reads once, few, many or a size class.

few	-	TRBV7-2	TRBJ2-7	TGTGCCAGCAGCTTAGGAGTGGGACTCCCCTACGAGCAGTACTTC	CASSLGVGLPYEQYF
-	-	TRBV6-6	TRBJ1-4	TGTGCCAGCAGTGCAACCGACAGGTCGAATGAAAAACTGTTTTTT	CASSATDRSNEKLFF
-	TRBD1	TRBV25-1	TRBJ1-4	TGTGCCAGCAGTGCCTTCAGACAGGGCTATGAAAAACTGTTTTTT	CASSAFRQGYEKLFF
few	-	TRBV5-1	TRBJ2-6	TGCGCCAGCAGCTTAGACACCACACGCTCTGGGGCCAACGTCCTGACTTTC	CASSLDTTRSGANVLTF
-	TRBD1	TRBV29-1	TRBJ1-2	TGCAGCGTTGAAGGGACAGGGTTCGCTAGCTACACCTTC	CSVEGTGFASYTF
few	-	TRBV4-2	TRBJ1-2	TGTGCCAGCAGCCAAGATATGGGCCAAGGCTACACCTTC	CASSQDMGQGYTF
few	-	TRBV11-2	TRBJ1-2	TGTGCCAGCAGCCCGATAGACAGGAGTGGCTACACCTTC	CASSPIDRSGYTF
few	TRBD2	TRBV5-1	TRBJ2-3	TGCGCCAGCAGCACGGGACTAGCGGAGATAGATACGCAGTATTTT	CASSTGLAEIDTQYF
-	-	TRBV5-1	TRBJ1-1	TGCGCCAGCAGCCGGACGGTGGCGGGCTCGAACACTGAAGCTTTCTTT	CASSRTVAGSNTEAFF
few	-	TRBV19	TRBJ2-1	TGTGCCAGTAGTATCTTCGGCGGGCGGGTATACAATGAGCAGTTCTTC	CASSIFGGRVYNEQFF
few	-	TRBV5-1	TRBJ1-2	TGCGCCAGCAGCTTGGGACAGGCGAACTATGGCTACACCTTC	CASSLGQANYGYTF
few	-	TRBV30	TRBJ2-7	TGTGCCTGGAGGGAGCTCACCACCTACGAGCAGTACTTC	CAWRELTTYEQYF
-	TRBD2	TRBV7-2	TRBJ2-1	TGTGCCAGCAGTCCACCGGGACTAGCGGGAAACAATGAGCAGTTCTTC	CASSPPGLAGNNEQFF
-	-	TRBV6-1	TRBJ2-4	TGTGCCAGCAGTGACGGGGTATCTGGTGAAAACATTCAGTACTTC	CASSDGVSGENIQYF
-	TRBD2	TRBV11-1	TRBJ2-3	TGTGCCAGCAGCACGTGGGGGCCGGGACTAGCGGATTTT	CASSTWGPGLADF
few	TRBD2	TRBV7-2	TRBJ2-1	TGTGCCAGCAGCCCGGGACTAGCGGGAGGTCACAATGAGCAGTTCTTC	CASSPGLAGGHNEQFF
many	-	TRBV29-1	TRBJ2-5	TGCAGCGCCGGAGGCAACCAAGAGACCCAGTACTTC	CSAGGNQETQYF
few	-	TRBV10-2	TRBJ2-5	TGCGCCAGCAACGGCGGGGAAGAGACCCAGTACTTC	CASNGGEETQYF
few	-	TRBV27	TRBJ1-3	TGTGCCAGCAGTCCGCGGGGAGCTGGGGGAAACACCATATATTTT	CASSPRGAGGNTIYF
-	-	TRBV11-2	TRBJ2-5	TGTGCCAGCAGCTTAGGCGCAGAGACCCAGTACTTC	CASSLGAETQYF
few	TRBD1	TRBV28	TRBJ2-3	TGTGCCAGCAATCCACAGGGGCGGCGGGTGGAAGATACGCAGTATTTT	CASNPQGRRVEDTQYF
few	-	TRBV6-5	TRBJ2-3	TGTGCCACCTTCAGGGAGGTCCCAGATACGCAGTATTTT	CATFREVPDTQYF